The rows below give T cell receptor beta chains drawn from one sample of a study of control samples from healthy donors and cancer patients. Profiling relied on immunoSEQ multiplex PCR, and the TCRdb table lists in-frame clones only, not all of them. The sample shows some 95,000 clones, about 86% of them seen only once. The sample consisted of blood. Source of these receptors: a man aged 25 to 40 in good health. Each CDR3 is given with its conserved first and last residue.

CDR3	V
CASSQDLAGLTDTQYF	TRBV14
CSASPGLKTEAFF	TRBV20-1
CATSGGGNQPQHF	TRBV24-1
CATSRDLSETYNEQFF	TRBV15
CASSFGNYEQYF	TRBV12-3/TRBV12-4
CASSLFAGENTGELFF	TRBV5-4
CASSVQGSNTEAFF	TRBV9
CASSPPSTGYEQYF	TRBV18
CASSPERGTSGSAYNEQFF	TRBV9
CASSPFRPQETQYF	TRBV11-3
CSASPGNTEAFF	TRBV20-1
CASSLSGNPSTDTQYF	TRBV11-2
CASSFGAENTGELFF	TRBV28
CASSVRQGGTQYF	TRBV9
CASSRAGPYQETQYF	TRBV7-6
CASSLRLAADTQYF	TRBV28
CASSLIAGLTGELFF	TRBV7-8
CASSTGGETQYF	TRBV7-8
CASSLTGRDNEQFF	TRBV28
CASSAQGGLTGNTIYF	TRBV9
CASSWGAGETQYF	TRBV12-3/TRBV12-4